The rows below give T cell receptor beta chains drawn from one sample of a study of T cells after yellow fever vaccination. TCRdb used MiXCR to reprocess the 5' RACE reads, holding one entry per CDR3 protein. The sample has about 320,000 distinct CDR3 sequences, around 4.5% seen once. The input for sequencing was PBMCs, taken 15 days after the yellow fever booster vaccination. Receptor source: a young man who received the YFV17D yellow fever vaccine. CDR3s include the opening cysteine and the closing phenylalanine or tryptophan. D genes are given only for firm matches. Size tells how often a clone was seen (once, few, many) or the class of an expanded clone, and some rows leave it out.

j_call,v_call,clone_size,d_call,cdr3_aa,cdr3_nt
TRBJ1-2,TRBV15,-,-,CATSRDQVLGGYTF,TGTGCCACCAGCAGAGATCAGGTCCTAGGGGGCTACACCTTC
TRBJ2-2,TRBV4-1,few,TRBD1,CASSHGQGTGGELFF,TGCGCCAGCAGCCACGGACAGGGGACAGGCGGGGAGCTGTTTTTT
TRBJ1-1,TRBV5-4,many,TRBD1,CASSLGQGLNTEAFF,TGTGCCAGCAGCCTCGGACAGGGCCTCAACACTGAAGCTTTCTTT
TRBJ1-1,TRBV12-3/TRBV12-4,-,-,CASTSSRGKTEAFF,TGTGCCAGCACCTCCTCGCGGGGTAAAACTGAAGCTTTCTTT
TRBJ2-3,TRBV10-2,many,-,CASMTGHHNTDTQYF,TGCGCCAGCATGACAGGACACCATAACACAGATACGCAGTATTTT
TRBJ1-1,TRBV18,-,TRBD1,CASSTDRGPLNTEAFF,TGTGCCAGCTCAACCGACAGGGGACCTTTGAACACTGAAGCTTTCTTT
TRBJ2-2,TRBV18,few,-,CASSPQGRTGELFF,TGTGCCAGCTCACCACAGGGGAGGACCGGGGAGCTGTTTTTT
TRBJ1-4,TRBV20-1,-,-,CSTKGRTNEKLFF,TGCAGTACTAAAGGTCGGACAAATGAAAAACTGTTTTTT
TRBJ2-2,TRBV20-1,-,-,CSARRPVGELFF,TGCAGTGCTAGGCGACCCGTCGGGGAGCTGTTTTTT
TRBJ1-2,TRBV20-1,many,-,CSAFTGTGPFAF,TGCAGTGCTTTTACCGGGACTGGGCCCTTCGCCTTC
TRBJ2-1,TRBV7-2,many,-,CASRITNEQFF,TGTGCCAGCAGGATTACGAATGAGCAGTTCTTC
TRBJ2-3,TRBV6-2/TRBV6-3,few,TRBD1,CASRTGVTDTQYF,TGTGCCAGCAGAACAGGGGTTACAGATACGCAGTATTTT
TRBJ2-4,TRBV18,few,TRBD1,CASSPRTGAENIQYF,TGTGCCAGCTCACCAAGGACAGGGGCGGAAAACATTCAGTACTTC
TRBJ1-5,TRBV7-9,many,TRBD1,CASSTTGRAQHF,TGTGCCAGCAGCACGACAGGGAGGGCCCAGCATTTT
TRBJ1-1,TRBV7-2,few,-,CASGSGGTEAFF,TGTGCCAGCGGGTCCGGGGGGACTGAAGCTTTCTTT
TRBJ2-1,TRBV29-1,few,-,CSVAPGLIDNEQFF,TGCAGCGTTGCCCCGGGACTCATTGACAATGAGCAGTTCTTC
TRBJ2-1,TRBV7-2,many,TRBD1,CASTINRGEQFF,TGTGCCAGCACCATAAACAGGGGTGAGCAGTTCTTC
TRBJ2-7,TRBV7-9,many,-,CASSYDLRSPSYEQYF,TGTGCCAGCAGCTACGACCTAAGATCCCCCTCCTACGAGCAGTACTTC
TRBJ2-2,TRBV6-1,many,-,CASSRAGELFF,TGTGCCAGCAGCAGGGCCGGGGAGCTGTTTTTT
TRBJ2-5,TRBV7-3,many,-,CASSRVGGAIETQYF,TGTGCCAGCAGCAGAGTGGGGGGGGCTATCGAGACCCAGTACTTC
TRBJ2-2,TRBV7-9,many,-,CASSWSGTGELFF,TGTGCCAGCAGCTGGAGTGGCACCGGGGAGCTGTTTTTT
TRBJ2-1,TRBV28,few,TRBD2,CASSLPLLAGKGNEQFF,TGTGCCAGCAGTTTACCCCTTCTAGCGGGGAAGGGCAATGAGCAGTTCTTC
TRBJ2-3,TRBV6-5,-,TRBD2,CASRLRGGFSADTQYF,TGTGCCAGCAGGCTACGGGGGGGGTTTAGTGCAGATACGCAGTATTTT
TRBJ2-2,TRBV9,few,-,CASSAGQLINTGELFF,TGTGCCAGCAGCGCGGGGCAGTTAATCAACACCGGGGAGCTGTTTTTT
TRBJ1-2,TRBV20-1,many,-,CSARSRGTDDYGYTF,TGCAGTGCTAGAAGTCGGGGAACCGATGACTATGGCTACACCTTC
TRBJ1-4,TRBV7-2,few,-,CASSLFGGPNEKLFF,TGTGCCAGCAGCTTGTTTGGGGGACCTAATGAAAAACTGTTTTTT
TRBJ2-4,TRBV7-2,many,-,CASSLWAVPTDIQYF,TGTGCCAGCAGCTTATGGGCGGTTCCAACGGACATTCAGTACTTC
TRBJ2-5,TRBV10-3,many,TRBD1,CAISESRRQGGTQYF,TGTGCCATCAGTGAGTCGCGAAGACAGGGGGGGACCCAGTACTTC
TRBJ2-5,TRBV6-6,few,-,CASVGSQETQYF,TGTGCCAGCGTCGGCAGTCAAGAGACCCAGTACTTC
TRBJ1-5,TRBV12-3/TRBV12-4,many,-,CASNGPGNSNQPQHF,TGTGCCAGCAATGGGCCGGGAAATAGCAATCAGCCCCAGCATTTT
TRBJ1-2,TRBV7-9,few,-,CASSLAGIRNGYTF,TGTGCCAGCAGCTTAGCGGGGATTCGGAATGGCTACACCTTC
TRBJ2-1,TRBV9,many,-,CASSTQGGAYNEQFF,TGTGCCAGCAGCACCCAGGGCGGGGCTTACAATGAGCAGTTCTTC
TRBJ2-7,TRBV27,-,-,CASRGMRAEQYF,TGTGCCAGCAGGGGAATGAGAGCCGAGCAGTACTTC
TRBJ2-7,TRBV5-1,many,-,CASSSGFRGWSHEQYF,TGCGCCAGCAGCTCCGGGTTTCGCGGGTGGAGCCACGAGCAGTACTTC
TRBJ1-5,TRBV20-1,many,-,CSARTPEGKQPQHF,TGCAGTGCGAGGACCCCGGAGGGGAAACAGCCCCAGCATTTT
TRBJ1-2,TRBV7-6,few,-,CASSPSRTRANYGYTF,TGTGCCAGCAGCCCCTCCCGCACCCGAGCTAACTATGGCTACACCTTC
TRBJ2-1,TRBV2,few,TRBD2,CASRSAGGYNEQFF,TGTGCCAGCAGATCCGCGGGGGGCTACAATGAGCAGTTCTTC
TRBJ1-5,TRBV10-3,-,-,CAISESTVNQPQHF,TGTGCCATCAGTGAGTCGACAGTCAATCAGCCCCAGCATTTT
TRBJ1-5,TRBV12-3/TRBV12-4,many,-,CASSGGLLGFNQPQHF,TGTGCCAGCAGTGGGGGACTTTTGGGCTTCAATCAGCCCCAGCATTTT
TRBJ1-2,TRBV18,-,TRBD1,CASSPGQGINYGYTF,TGTGCCAGCTCTCCAGGACAGGGTATAAACTATGGCTACACCTTC
TRBJ2-5,TRBV11-2,-,TRBD2,CASSLVAGGPEETQYF,TGTGCCAGCAGCCTCGTAGCGGGGGGGCCGGAAGAGACCCAGTACTTC
TRBJ1-1,TRBV5-1,few,-,CASRRTAPDTEAFF,TGCGCCAGCAGGCGGACAGCCCCGGACACTGAAGCTTTCTTT
TRBJ2-3,TRBV3-1,-,TRBD2,CASSQRLTGGAGTDTQYF,TGTGCCAGCAGCCAGCGGCTTACGGGGGGGGCAGGGACAGATACGCAGTATTTT
TRBJ1-5,TRBV15,-,TRBD1,CATSRDRGQGQNSFQPQHF,TGTGCCACCAGCAGAGATCGGGGACAGGGACAAAACTCTTTTCAGCCCCAGCATTTT
TRBJ2-2,TRBV5-1,-,-,CASINTGTGELFF,TGCGCCAGCATCAACACGGGCACCGGGGAGCTGTTTTTT
TRBJ2-3,TRBV9,many,TRBD2,CASSPPGLGDTQYF,TGTGCCAGCAGCCCCCCGGGACTAGGGGATACGCAGTATTTT
TRBJ1-1,TRBV20-1,few,-,CSASLMGEGVNTEAFF,TGCAGTGCTAGTCTGATGGGGGAGGGAGTGAACACTGAAGCTTTCTTT
TRBJ2-2,TRBV24-1,few,-,CATSDARANTGELFF,TGTGCCACCAGTGATGCCAGGGCGAACACCGGGGAGCTGTTTTTT
TRBJ2-4,TRBV20-1,many,-,CSARDRRGGINIQYF,TGCAGTGCTAGAGATCGGAGGGGGGGCATAAACATTCAGTACTTC
TRBJ1-6,TRBV5-5,few,-,CASSSTRDGYSPLHF,TGTGCCAGCAGCTCAACCCGGGACGGCTATTCACCCCTCCACTTT
TRBJ2-6,TRBV6-2/TRBV6-3,many,-,CASSTRSSGANVLTF,TGTGCCAGCAGTACCAGGAGCTCTGGGGCCAACGTCCTGACTTTC
TRBJ1-5,TRBV7-2,many,-,CASSRGANEINQPQHF,TGTGCCAGCAGCCGAGGGGCGAATGAGATCAATCAGCCCCAGCATTTT
TRBJ1-5,TRBV18,-,-,CASSPTDHRDQPQHF,TGTGCCAGCTCACCAACGGATCATAGGGATCAGCCCCAGCATTTT
TRBJ2-4,TRBV5-1,few,-,CASSSPGKNIQYF,TGCGCCAGCAGCTCGCCAGGGAAAAACATTCAGTACTTC
TRBJ2-1,TRBV7-2,-,-,CASSRGRYNEQFF,TGTGCCAGCAGCCGGGGAAGGTACAATGAGCAGTTCTTC